Presented here are 17 T cell receptor beta chains from one specimen sequenced in a study of cytomegalovirus exposure and HLA in healthy donors (dated by TCRdb to about 2017). Library construction relied on the immunoSEQ multiplex PCR assay. The multiplex PCR relied on a mix of 60 forward primers for TCR Vbeta segments and 13 reverse primers for TCR Jbeta segments. TCRdb mirrors the immuneACCESS table, restricted to in-frame sequences. Some clones are absent from its copies; in checked studies, under half trace to an unresolved V gene, and the reason for the others is unknown. The sample records 200,000 or so clones, over 60% of which are singletons. The ten largest clones add up to 2% to 2.5% of the sample. Sequencing was done on a sample of PBMCs. These TCRs come from a woman aged 25-40 years in good health and CMV-seropositive.

A single count supports this clone. The V and J genes are TRBV4-3 and TRBJ2-5; unclear D gene. With 0 bases removed from V and 1 base from J, the gap between germline ends came to 9 bases. There are 15 residues in the CDR3. Germline V gene data show CDR1 as LGHNA and CDR2 as YSLEER. CDR3 nucleotide sequence: TGCGCCAGCAGCCAAGAGAGTCAATTCCAAGAGACCCAGTACTTC. Its translation: CASSQESQFQETQYF.

The V and J genes are TRBV28 and TRBJ2-4; 7 positions match TRBD1. The CDR3 totals 15 residues. The ends lost 11 bases at V and 2 bases at J; junction bases unmatched: 12. Germline V CDR1 and CDR2: MDHEN, SYDVKM. The CDR3 sequence is CASQTGWMTKNIQYF. The DNA for the CDR3 is TGTGCCTCCCAGACAGGGTGGATGACCAAAAACATTCAGTACTTC. Using reference TRBV28 and TRBJ2-4 for the parts outside the CDR3, the full variable domain is DVKVTQSSRYLVKRTGEKVFLECVQDMDHENMFWYRQDPGLGLRLIYFSYDVKMKEKGDIPEGYSVSREKKERFSLILESASTNQTSMYLCASQTGWMTKNIQYFGAGTRLSVL.

The genes are TRBV4-1 and TRBJ2-2; the D gene is possibly TRBD2 (5 bases). The V gene's germline CDR1 is MGHRA and CDR2 YSYEKL. The CDR3 extends over 15 amino acids. V gave up 4 bases and J gave up 3 bases, with 12 bases separating them. CDR3 amino acids: CASSPNTRYTGELFF. The CDR3 coding sequence is TGCGCCAGCAGCCCCAATACTAGATACACCGGGGAGCTGTTTTTT.

This rearrangement joins TRBV7-2 to TRBJ1-5, with a tentative D call TRBD1 (5 bases). This CDR3 spans 15 amino acids. Germline V gene data show CDR1 as SGHTA and CDR2 as FQGNSA. The V end was cut by 5 bases, the J end by 6 bases, with 17 bases between. The CDR3, as DNA: TGTGCCAGCAGCCCCACGGGCAGGGTGGGTCAGCCCCAGCATTTT. Encoded protein: CASSPTGRVGQPQHF.

The V call is TRBV29-1, the J call TRBJ2-1; TRBD1 matches at 7 bases. Germline V gene data show CDR1 as SQVTM and CDR2 as ANQGSEA. This CDR3 region has 14 residues. V was clipped by 3 bases and J by 5 bases; unmatched bases: 7. Here the CDR3 DNA reads TGCAGCGTTGATCTAGGGACAGCTCACAATGAGCAGTTCTTC. Protein: CSVDLGTAHNEQFF.

The chain is built from TRBV9 and TRBJ2-7; a possible D gene is TRBD1 (6 bases). CDR1 is SGDLS and CDR2 is YYNGEE in the germline V gene. Trimming pared 5 bases from V and 2 bases from J, leaving 17 bases between. This CDR3 region has 15 residues. The CDR3 nucleotides are TGTGCCAGCAGTCGTCAGGGGTCAGGAACCTACGAGCAGTACTTC. It specifies CASSRQGSGTYEQYF.

The CDR3 region is CASSSRLAGKETQYF. CDR3 in DNA: TGTGCCAGCAGTTCAAGACTAGCGGGAAAAGAGACCCAGTACTTC. The J gene is TRBJ2-5, the V gene TRBV27; TRBD2 matches at 11 bases. CDR1 and CDR2 from the germline V gene are MNHEY and SMNVEV (reference sequence). This CDR3 comprises 15 residues. V lost 4 bases and J lost 3; bases outside the gene matches: 4.

This CDR3 is CASSLNGVGGELFF. The CDR3 region has the DNA TGTGCCAGCAGCTTGAACGGGGTTGGCGGGGAGCTGTTTTTT. The genes are TRBV5-6 and TRBJ2-2, with D maybe TRBD2 (5 bases). V lost 1 base, J lost 7 bases, and 11 bases lay in between. CDR1 is SGHDT, CDR2 YYEEEE, per germline. This CDR3 spans 14 amino acids.

The chain combines TRBV30 with TRBJ1-6, with TRBD1 identical over 7 bases. The junction had 5 bases not matched to a gene; V was cut back by 3 bases and J by 0 bases. Germline V gene sequence: CDR1 GTSNPN, CDR2 SVGIG (reference sequence). The CDR3 totals 16 residues. The CDR3 nucleotides read TGTGCCTGGAGGAGGGGGCCGAGCTCCTATAATTCACCCCTCCACTTT. The encoded protein is CAWRRGPSSYNSPLHF.

The table lists this clone with a count of one. V is TRBV7-2 and J is TRBJ1-2; D gene unclear. Between the trimmed V and J ends, which lost 1 base and 7 bases, there was a span of 13 bases. Per the germline V gene, CDR1 is SGHTA and CDR2 is FQGNSA. The CDR3 loop spans 14 amino acids. The DNA for the CDR3 is TGTGCCAGCAGCTTAGGCCTCGGTGAAAGTGGCTACACCTTC. Amino acid sequence: CASSLGLGESGYTF.

The V gene is TRBV2, the J gene TRBJ2-5; 10 bases map to TRBD2. Per the germline V gene, CDR1 is SNHLY and CDR2 is FYNNEI. The trim removed 3 bases at V and 5 bases at J, leaving 9 bases unmatched. The CDR3 has 16 amino acids. The CDR3 coding sequence is TGTGCCAGCAGTGATCTGGGGAGCGGGAGGGCGGAGACCCAGTACTTC. Protein product: CASSDLGSGRAETQYF. The variable domain in full, with the rest retrieved from reference TRBV2 and TRBJ2-5, is EPEVTQTPSHQVTQMGQEVILRCVPISNHLYFYWYRQILGQKVEFLVSFYNNEISEKSEIFDDQFSVERPDGSNFTLKIRSTKLEDSAMYFCASSDLGSGRAETQYFGPGTRLLVL.

CDR3 sequence reads: CASSLSGVPYEQYF. DNA for the CDR3: TGCGCCAGCAGCCTTAGCGGGGTACCCTACGAGCAGTACTTC. The chain has TRBV5-1 and TRBJ2-7; 8 nucleotides line up with TRBD2. Germline V gene lookup returns CDR1 SGHRS and CDR2 YFSETQ. J lost 2 bases, V lost 4 bases, and 5 bases had no gene match. CDR3 length: 14 amino acids.

This chain joins TRBV7-2 and TRBJ1-2; TRBD1 matches at 7 bases. Germline V CDR1 and CDR2: SGHTA, FQGNSA. Unmatched junction bases numbered 4, after V lost 0 bases and J lost 0 bases. CDR3 length: 16 residues. The CDR3 coding sequence is TGTGCCAGCAGCTTAGCTGGGACAGCAGCTAACTATGGCTACACCTTC. This gives the protein CASSLAGTAANYGYTF.

J is TRBJ1-1 and V is TRBV7-3; tentatively, D is TRBD1 (6 bases). The germline gives CDR1 SGHTA, CDR2 FQGTGA. The CDR3 is 15 residues long. The germline V and J ends were trimmed by 5 bases and 1 base, with 14 bases remaining between them. CDR3 nucleotides: TGTGCCAGCAGCGCCCTTGGGGGCCCGAACACTGAAGCTTTCTTT. This sequence encodes CASSALGGPNTEAFF.

The chain joins TRBV28 to TRBJ1-1; D not resolved. Trimming stripped 5 bases from V and 5 bases from J, with 9 bases between. The CDR3 contains 12 residues. Germline CDR1 reads MDHEN; CDR2 reads SYDVKM. The chain's CDR3 is CASSIQETEAFF. CDR3 DNA sequence: TGTGCCAGCAGTATTCAGGAAACTGAAGCTTTCTTT.

This clone was picked up one time. The chain has TRBV6-6 and TRBJ2-7; D possibly corresponds to TRBD1 (6 bases). CDR3 length: 15 residues. Germline V gene sequence: CDR1 MNHNY, CDR2 SVGAGI (reference sequence). Trimming shortened V by 2 bases and J by 3 bases, and 14 bases separated the two germline ends. The CDR3 region has the DNA TGTGCCAGCAGTTACCTGGGGACACCTTTCTACGAGCAGTACTTC. This codes for CASSYLGTPFYEQYF.

The chain links TRBV28 to TRBJ2-7; D is uncertain. The V gene lost 6 bases and the J gene lost 6 bases, with 18 bases spanning the gap. The CDR3 extends over 14 amino acids. Germline V gene data show CDR1 as MDHEN and CDR2 as SYDVKM. CDR3 sequence (DNA): TGTGCCAGCAGACTCCGTTTTTCTCAATCCGAGCAGTACTTC. This gives the protein CASRLRFSQSEQYF.